This T cell receptor beta chain was obtained from a study of blood T cell repertoires in COVID-19 (dated by TCRdb to the early 2020s). About the investigation overall: Samples covering the acute and convalescent phases of COVID-19 were provided by collaborators in the United States, Italy and Spain. The dataset comprised deeply sampled blood TCRbeta repertoires from subjects exposed to, actively infected with, or recovered from COVID-19. The material from the prospective study consisted of cDNA or gDNA derived from T cells, B-cell-depleted T cells, or PBMCs. The repertoires were made available in a free public database intended to serve as a resource for research on the immune response to SARS-CoV-2. Where available, HLA class I and class II types were taken from metadata supplied by the sample provider and were not determined by assay-based typing. Sample metadata almost always included a de-identified subject ID, COVID-19 status, age in years and sex. The samples were drawn from two sources: the first 160 participants of the ongoing ImmuneRACE study, and 1,000 to 1,500 subjects contributed by 6 global collaborators. Overall study results and their limits: The quantity of clinical and demographic metadata differed by source and by participant and was supplied without curation.

Comment on this clone: Which antigen it targets is not known. No base-level quality is on record; no much larger clone is a single base apart.

V lost 10 bases and J lost 4 bases, and the count of bases not matched to a germline gene is 6. Counted from cysteine to phenylalanine, this CDR3 has 13 amino acids. CDR3 DNA is the only sequence kept; it has 39 bases, read in frame from the first base. The germline V gene sets CDR1 to MGHRA and CDR2 to YSYEKL. The collaborating institutions used their own protocols to collect whole blood in K2EDTA tubes. For TCRbeta analysis, collaborators shipped samples as frozen whole blood, isolated PBMCs, or DNA extracted from either of those sample types. TCRbeta CDR3 regions were amplified from genomic DNA using the immunoSEQ Assay, a bias-controlled multiplex PCR. In the original analysis: The number of nucleated cells in each sample was estimated from the amplification of reference gene primers within the assay. Sequence reads were collapsed and filtered to measure the absolute abundance of every unique TCRbeta CDR3 rearrangement. For each sample, productive Simpson clonality was calculated as the square root of Simpson's diversity index over productive rearrangements. Not all clones reach the TCRdb copy of this immuneACCESS table, which keeps in-frame sequences only. Checked studies attribute under half of the gap to unresolved V genes and leave the rest unexplained. V, J and clone size were drawn from that table, and D and trimming were deduced from the DNA. The sample profile shows about 40,000 clones; around nine tenths of them were found once. 10% to 15% of the sample lies in the top ten.

The rearranged segments are TRBV4-1 and TRBJ1-2; 10 central nucleotides agree with TRBD1. Input material: peripheral blood. This TCR derives from a man in his 60s with active COVID-19. The bases read TGCGCCACACTAGGGACAGGGGTCTATGGCTACACCTTC. Its protein is CATLGTGVYGYTF.